This T cell receptor beta chain emerged from a study of CD8 T cells in ankylosing spondylitis. TCRdb used MiXCR to reprocess the 5' RACE reads, holding one entry per CDR3 protein. The sample records hundreds of thousands of distinct CDR3 sequences, about 11% being singletons. Study-level results: A number of the motif variants had already been described in reactive arthritis synovial fluid and blood. Reportedly, matched ankylosing spondylitis synovial fluid was significantly enriched for disease-linked clones. A TCR beta motif made of about eight highly homologous variants seemed typical of ankylosing spondylitis blood.

This CDR3 spans 14 amino acids. The J segment lost 5 bases and the V segment lost 5 bases, leaving 2 bases of the junction unmatched. CDR1 and CDR2 (germline): ENHRY, SYGVKD. This clonotype has just a few counts. The antigen remains undetermined. The chain employs TRBV10-3 and TRBJ1-6; TRBD1 aligns across 8 bases. The sample consisted of blood, either unsorted or a sorted T cell fraction (not recorded which). This clonotype was sampled from a male donor with ankylosing spondylitis. DNA for the CDR3: TGTGCCATCAGTCGGACAGGGAATAATTCACCCCTCCACTTT. Its translation is CAISRTGNNSPLHF.